The subject of this entry is one T cell receptor (beta chain). The antigen this receptor binds is unknown. No base-level quality is on record; no much larger clone is a single base apart. The immunoSEQ Assay, a bias-controlled multiplex PCR, was used to amplify TCRbeta CDR3 regions from genomic DNA. In the source study's methods: Within the assay, amplification of reference gene primers was used to estimate how many nucleated cells each sample contained. To quantify the absolute abundance of each unique TCRbeta CDR3 rearrangement, sequence reads were collapsed and filtered. For each sample, productive Simpson clonality was calculated as the square root of Simpson's diversity index across productive rearrangements. This is the immuneACCESS table as TCRdb keeps it, with only in-frame sequences that have V and J called. A part of the clones is gone; compared with another copy, unresolved V genes explain less than half, and the rest is unexplained. That table furnishes V, J and clone size, whereas the DNA furnished D and trimming. Counted in this sample were 45,000 to 60,000 clones; 90% to 95% of them appeared once. The ten biggest clones cover 3.9% of the sample.

The CDR3 goes from the cysteine to the phenylalanine over 16 residues. Here the CDR3 DNA is all that survives: 48 bases in frame from base 1. V is pared back by 1 base and J by 0 bases, with 12 bases lying between the germline termini. The germline V gene gives CDR1 as SGHDN and CDR2 as FVKESK. These data originate in a study of blood T cell repertoires in COVID-19 (dated by TCRdb to 2020 to 2021). Background on the whole study: Samples covering the acute and convalescent phases of COVID-19 were provided by collaborators in the United States, Italy and Spain. The dataset comprised deeply sampled blood TCRbeta repertoires from subjects exposed to, actively infected with, or recovered from COVID-19. Nearly every sample came with metadata listing a de-identified subject ID, COVID-19 status, age in years and sex. The repertoires were released in a freely available public database meant as a resource for research on the immune response to SARS-CoV-2. Samples were obtained from the ongoing ImmuneRACE study (first 160 participants) and from 950 to 1,500 subjects provided by 6 global collaborators. Where available, HLA class I and class II types were obtained from metadata supplied by the sample provider rather than from assay-based typing. The material from the prospective study consisted of cDNA or gDNA derived from T cells, B-cell-depleted T cells, or PBMCs.

Findings and caveats that apply to the study as a whole: The quantity of clinical and demographic metadata differed by source and by participant and was supplied without curation.

Whole blood was collected in K2EDTA tubes by collaborating institutions according to the institutions' own protocols. For TCRbeta analysis, collaborators shipped samples as frozen whole blood, isolated PBMCs, or DNA extracted from either of those sample types. The sequence joins TRBV14 to TRBJ1-2, with the identity of the D gene unclear. Sequencing was performed on peripheral blood. This receptor was identified in a man between 45 and 60 years old with acute or convalescent COVID-19. The nucleotide sequence is TGTGCCAGCAGCCAAGCACGGTACAGAACTAACTATGGCTACACCTTC. Translated, it gives CASSQARYRTNYGYTF. Supplemented by the reference TRBV14 and TRBJ1-2 proteins around the CDR3, the complete variable domain is EAGVTQFPSHSVIEKGQTVTLRCDPISGHDNLYWYRRVMGKEIKFLLHFVKESKQDESGMPNNRFLAERTGGTYSTLKVQPAELEDSGVYFCASSQARYRTNYGYTFGSGTRLTVV.